The rows below give T cell receptor beta chains drawn from one sample of a study of cytomegalovirus exposure and HLA in healthy donors. Assay: immunoSEQ multiplex PCR; the TCRdb copy retains only in-frame clones and omits some. The repertoire holds around 120,000 clones, with more than 70% as singletons. The sample comprised PBMCs. The receptors originated from a man younger than 35 in good health and CMV-seronegative. Both conserved end residues are part of each CDR3. Fields, in order: J gene, V gene, D gene, clone size, CDR3 DNA, CDR3 protein. A D gene is named only where the DNA matches it firmly. Clone size is not always given. Where it is, it says once, few, many or a class for expanded clones.

>TRBJ2-3|TRBV5-1|TRBD1|.
TGCGCCAGCAGCTCGGGACAGTGGGACACAGATACGCAGTATTTT
CASSSGQWDTDTQYF
>TRBJ2-6|TRBV6-5|.|once
TGTGCCAGCAGTTCTCTTGGGAGCTCTGGGGCCAACGTCCTGACTTTC
CASSSLGSSGANVLTF
>TRBJ1-2|TRBV9|TRBD1|.
TGTGCCAGCAGCGTAGAGGCAGGCAGACAGGGACTCACCTTC
CASSVEAGRQGLTF
>TRBJ2-2|TRBV7-6|TRBD2|.
TGTGCCAGCAGCTTATCGGGGGGAGCCACTAACACCGGGGAGCTGTTTTTT
CASSLSGGATNTGELFF
>TRBJ2-7|TRBV28|.|.
TGTGCCAGCAGTTTATCCCCGGGGACACACGAGCAGTACTTC
CASSLSPGTHEQYF
>TRBJ2-1|TRBV9|.|.
TGTGCCAGCAGCGCCTCTAGTTACGCAACGAACAGGAGCTCCTACAATGAGCAGTTCTTC
CASSASSYATNRSSYNEQFF
>TRBJ1-1|TRBV19|TRBD1|.
TGTGCCAGTAGGGGGACAGGGGTTGCTAAACCGAACACTGAAGCTTTCTTT
CASRGTGVAKPNTEAFF
>TRBJ2-3|TRBV2|TRBD2|.
TGTGCCAGCAGTGTACTAGCGGGCACAGATACGCAGTATTTT
CASSVLAGTDTQYF
>TRBJ1-1|TRBV11-3|.|.
TGTGCCAGCAGCCAGGGACTCCAAGATGAAGCTTTCTTT
CASSQGLQDEAFF
>TRBJ1-6|TRBV19|TRBD1|.
TGTGCCAGTAGTATAGGAGGGGGCAGTTCACCCCTCCACTTT
CASSIGGGSSPLHF
>TRBJ2-1|TRBV12-5|.|.
TGTGCTAGTGGTACGGTAGTCGGGGGGCGGAATGAGCAGTTCTTC
CASGTVVGGRNEQFF
>TRBJ2-7|TRBV4-1|.|.
TGCGCCAGCAGCCAAGGAGGATTGCCTTCCTACGAGCAGTACTTC
CASSQGGLPSYEQYF
>TRBJ1-2|TRBV10-1|.|.
TGCGCCAGCAGCCGGGACTTAACTAACTATGGCTACACCTTC
CASSRDLTNYGYTF
>TRBJ1-1|TRBV29-1|TRBD1|.
TGCAGCGCTCAGGACAGGGGGTTCACTGAAGCTTTCTTT
CSAQDRGFTEAFF
>TRBJ2-6|TRBV6-5|.|once
TGTGCCCGACACATCTCTGGGGCCAACGTCCTGACTTTC
CARHISGANVLTF
>TRBJ1-4|TRBV19|TRBD1|.
TGTGCCAGTAGACCGGGACAGGGGAGCGAAAAACTGTTTTTT
CASRPGQGSEKLFF
>TRBJ2-2|TRBV28|.|.
TGTGCCAGCAGGGAGGGGGCCGTAACCGGGGAGCTGTTTTTT
CASREGAVTGELFF
>TRBJ2-1|TRBV5-1|TRBD2|.
TGCGCCAGCAGCTTGGTGGGGGGACTAGCGGACAATGAGCAGTTCTTC
CASSLVGGLADNEQFF
>TRBJ1-4|TRBV6-6|TRBD1|.
TGTGCCAGCAGTTGGGACAGGGTTGAAAAACTGTTTTTT
CASSWDRVEKLFF
>TRBJ2-7|TRBV15|TRBD1|.
TGTGCCACCAGCAGGGACAGGGGTAACTACGAGCAGTACTTC
CATSRDRGNYEQYF
>TRBJ2-1|TRBV2|.|.
TGTGCCAGCAGTGTCGGGGGTAACTACAATGAGCAGTTCTTC
CASSVGGNYNEQFF
>TRBJ1-2|TRBV9|TRBD1|.
TGTGCCAGCAGAGATCCGGGACAGGAGGTAAGCGGCTACACCTTC
CASRDPGQEVSGYTF
>TRBJ1-1|TRBV7-9|.|.
TGTGCCTTGGGTGACAGATTGATGAACACTGAAGCTTTCTTT
CALGDRLMNTEAFF
>TRBJ1-5|TRBV27|.|.
TGTGCCAGCAGTTTCCGGGGTTCCAATCAGCCCCAGCATTTT
CASSFRGSNQPQHF
>TRBJ2-3|TRBV19|TRBD2|.
TGTGCCAGTGGGAGGGCGGGAGTCACAGATACGCAGTATTTT
CASGRAGVTDTQYF
>TRBJ2-7|TRBV11-2|TRBD1|.
TGTGCCAGCAGCTTAGAACAGGGGGTCGGCGAGCAGTACTTC
CASSLEQGVGEQYF
>TRBJ1-1|TRBV29-1|.|.
TGCAGCGTCGGGGGATTGAACACTGAAGCTTTCTTT
CSVGGLNTEAFF
>TRBJ2-3|TRBV5-1|TRBD2|once
TGCGCCAGCAGCTTGGCGGGACTAGCGGGAGGGACAGATACGCAGTATTTT
CASSLAGLAGGTDTQYF
>TRBJ1-2|TRBV28|.|.
TGTGCCAGCAGGCCTCGAGGGGGTGGCTACACCTTC
CASRPRGGGYTF
>TRBJ2-2|TRBV19|TRBD1|.
TGTGCCAGTAGTATAGCTGGGACAGGGGACACCGGGGAGCTGTTTTTT
CASSIAGTGDTGELFF
>TRBJ2-1|TRBV2|TRBD2|.
TGTGCCAGCAGTGAACTAGCGGGGTTTAATGAGCAGTTCTTC
CASSELAGFNEQFF
>TRBJ2-4|TRBV30|.|.
TGTGCCTGGGGCCCAGGGGGGTCAAACATTCAGTACTTC
CAWGPGGSNIQYF
>TRBJ2-7|TRBV28|TRBD2|.
TGTGCCAGCAGTTTTAGCGGGAGGGCCTACGAGCAGTACTTC
CASSFSGRAYEQYF
>TRBJ1-1|TRBV7-9|.|.
TGTGCCAGCAGTTCTGAGGGATATAGGTCTGAAGCTTTCTTT
CASSSEGYRSEAFF
>TRBJ1-1|TRBV5-1|TRBD1|few
TGCGCCAGCAGCCAGACGCACAGGGGGACTGAAGCTTTCTTT
CASSQTHRGTEAFF
>TRBJ1-3|TRBV18|.|.
TGTGCCAGCTCAAGCGGGGGGAGCTCTGGAAACACCATATATTTT
CASSSGGSSGNTIYF
>TRBJ2-5|TRBV2|.|once
TGTGCCAGCAGTGCCTATTCGGGAGACACAGAGACCCAGTACTTC
CASSAYSGDTETQYF